A selection of T cell receptor beta chains follows, all from one sample in a study of shared clonotypes between healthy human individuals. Measured with immunoSEQ multiplex PCR; TCRdb has only the in-frame clones, and not every one. The sample yields 400,000 or so clones, 96% seen once. Sequenced material: memory CD8+ T cells sorted from blood. The receptors were gathered from a man aged 30 to 39 in good health. CDR3s include the opening cysteine and the closing phenylalanine or tryptophan. D genes are given only for firm matches. Clone size is shown for a subset of rows, as once, few, many or a class of expanded clone.

16,TRBV7-9,TRBJ2-3,.,.,TGTGCCAGCAGCCCAAGGCCTAGACGAGCCACAGATACGCAGTATTTT,CASSPRPRRATDTQYF
14,TRBV6-4,TRBJ2-2,TRBD2,.,TGTGCCACCCGTGCTAGCGGCAAAAGGGAGGAGCTGTTTTTT,CATRASGKREELFF
14,TRBV7-3,TRBJ2-3,.,.,TGTGCCAGCAGCTTAAGGGGGAGCACAGATACGCAGTATTTT,CASSLRGSTDTQYF
13,TRBV28,TRBJ2-2,TRBD1,once,TGTGCCAGCAGGGACAGGGGCACCGGGGAGCTGTTTTTT,CASRDRGTGELFF
15,TRBV4-2,TRBJ2-1,TRBD2,once,TGTGCCAGCAGCCAAGAAGGCGGGGGGGGCAATGAGCAGTTCTTC,CASSQEGGGGNEQFF
16,TRBV5-5,TRBJ2-3,TRBD1,.,TGTGCCAGCAGCTTGGGTAGGACAGGGGGCACAGATACGCAGTATTTT,CASSLGRTGGTDTQYF
14,TRBV10-1,TRBJ1-1,.,once,TGCGCCAGCAGTGAGGGGACACCACGGGAGAAAGCTTTCTTT,CASSEGTPREKAFF
11,TRBV2,TRBJ2-1,.,.,TGTGCCAGCCTAGCGTACAATGAGCAGTTCTTC,CASLAYNEQFF
12,TRBV13,TRBJ1-2,.,.,TGTGCCAGCAGCTTAGGGGGCTATGGCTACACCTTC,CASSLGGYGYTF
14,TRBV7-3,TRBJ2-3,TRBD2,once,TGTGCCAGCAGCTCGACTAGCTCCACAGATACGCAGTATTTT,CASSSTSSTDTQYF
15,TRBV5-1,TRBJ2-7,TRBD2,.,TGCGCCAGCAGCTTGGGACTAGCGGGAGGTTCCGAGCAGTACTTC,CASSLGLAGGSEQYF
15,TRBV2,TRBJ1-4,.,.,TGTGCCAGCTCCAGGGAAGGGGCAACTAATGAAAAACTGTTTTTT,CASSREGATNEKLFF
18,TRBV19,TRBJ2-4,TRBD2,.,TGTGCCAGTAGTATAGCTAGCGGGAGGGCCGAGACCAAAAACATTCAGTACTTC,CASSIASGRAETKNIQYF
15,TRBV19,TRBJ2-1,TRBD2,.,TGTGCCAGTAGTATATCGGGAGGGCCCTACAATGAGCAGTTCTTC,CASSISGGPYNEQFF